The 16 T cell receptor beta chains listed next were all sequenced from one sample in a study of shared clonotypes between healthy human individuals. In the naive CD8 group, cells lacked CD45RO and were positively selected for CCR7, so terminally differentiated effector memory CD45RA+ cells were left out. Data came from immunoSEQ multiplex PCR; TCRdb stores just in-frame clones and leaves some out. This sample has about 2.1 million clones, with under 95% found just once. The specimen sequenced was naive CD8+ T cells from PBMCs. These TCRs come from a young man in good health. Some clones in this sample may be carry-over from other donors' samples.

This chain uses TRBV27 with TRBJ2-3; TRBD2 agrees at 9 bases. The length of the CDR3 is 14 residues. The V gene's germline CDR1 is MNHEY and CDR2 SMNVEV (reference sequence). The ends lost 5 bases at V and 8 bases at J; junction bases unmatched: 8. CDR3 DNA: TGTGCCAGCAGTCTGAGTAGCGGGAGTGTTACGCAGTATTTT. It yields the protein CASSLSSGSVTQYF.

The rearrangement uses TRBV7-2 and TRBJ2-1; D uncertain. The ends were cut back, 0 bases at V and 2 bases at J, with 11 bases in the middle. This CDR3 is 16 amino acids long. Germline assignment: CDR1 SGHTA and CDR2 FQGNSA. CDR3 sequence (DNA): TGTGCCAGCAGCTTAGCCAGGCCATTCCCCTACAATGAGCAGTTCTTC. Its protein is CASSLARPFPYNEQFF.

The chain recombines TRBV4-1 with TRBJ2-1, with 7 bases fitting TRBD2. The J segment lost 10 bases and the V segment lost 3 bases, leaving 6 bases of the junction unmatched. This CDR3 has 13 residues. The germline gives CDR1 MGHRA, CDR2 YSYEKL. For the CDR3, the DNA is TGCGCCAGCAGCCAGGGACTAAGGGACGAGCAGTTCTTC. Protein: CASSQGLRDEQFF.

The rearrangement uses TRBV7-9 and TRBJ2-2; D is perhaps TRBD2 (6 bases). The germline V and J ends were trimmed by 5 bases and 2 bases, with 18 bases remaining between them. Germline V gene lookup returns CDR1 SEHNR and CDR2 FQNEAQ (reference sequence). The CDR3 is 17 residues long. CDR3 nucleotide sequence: TGTGCCAGCAGCCCTCGGATTAGCGGCTACAACACCGGGGAGCTGTTTTTT. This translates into CASSPRISGYNTGELFF.

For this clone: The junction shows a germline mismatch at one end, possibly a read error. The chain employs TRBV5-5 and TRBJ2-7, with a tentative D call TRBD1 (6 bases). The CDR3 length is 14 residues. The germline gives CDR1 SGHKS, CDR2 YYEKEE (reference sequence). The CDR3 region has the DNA TGTGCCAGCAGTTTGGGGGCACGGAACTACGAGCAGTACTTC. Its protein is CASSLGARNYEQYF.

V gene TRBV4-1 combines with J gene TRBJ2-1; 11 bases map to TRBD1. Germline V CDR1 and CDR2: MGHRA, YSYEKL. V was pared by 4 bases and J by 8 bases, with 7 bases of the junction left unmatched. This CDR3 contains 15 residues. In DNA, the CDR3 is TGCGCCAGCAGCCCCCGGGACAGGGGGGTCGATGAGCAGTTCTTC. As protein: CASSPRDRGVDEQFF.

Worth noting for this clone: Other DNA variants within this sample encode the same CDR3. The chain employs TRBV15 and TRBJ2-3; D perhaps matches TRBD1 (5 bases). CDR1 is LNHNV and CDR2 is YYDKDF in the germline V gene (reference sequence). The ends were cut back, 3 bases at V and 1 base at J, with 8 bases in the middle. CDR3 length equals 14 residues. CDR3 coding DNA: TGTGCCACCAGCAGGGGGCTGGGCACAGATACGCAGTATTTT. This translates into CATSRGLGTDTQYF.

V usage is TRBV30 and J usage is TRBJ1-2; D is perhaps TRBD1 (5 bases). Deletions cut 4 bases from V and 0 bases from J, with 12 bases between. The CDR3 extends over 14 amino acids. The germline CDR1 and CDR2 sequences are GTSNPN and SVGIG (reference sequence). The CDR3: CAWNTGRANYGYTF. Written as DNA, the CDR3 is TGTGCCTGGAACACAGGCAGGGCTAACTATGGCTACACCTTC.

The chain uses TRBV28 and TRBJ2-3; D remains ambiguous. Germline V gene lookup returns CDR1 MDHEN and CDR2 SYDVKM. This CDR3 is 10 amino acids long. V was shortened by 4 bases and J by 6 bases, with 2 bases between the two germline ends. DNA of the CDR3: TGTGCCAGCAGTTCTGATACGCAGTATTTT. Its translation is CASSSDTQYF.

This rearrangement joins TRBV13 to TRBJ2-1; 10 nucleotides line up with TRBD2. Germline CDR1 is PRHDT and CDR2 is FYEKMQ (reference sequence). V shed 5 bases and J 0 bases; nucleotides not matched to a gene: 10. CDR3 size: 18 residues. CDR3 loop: CASSPGLALPSSYNEQFF. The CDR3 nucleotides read TGTGCCAGCAGCCCGGGACTAGCGTTACCCAGCTCCTACAATGAGCAGTTCTTC.

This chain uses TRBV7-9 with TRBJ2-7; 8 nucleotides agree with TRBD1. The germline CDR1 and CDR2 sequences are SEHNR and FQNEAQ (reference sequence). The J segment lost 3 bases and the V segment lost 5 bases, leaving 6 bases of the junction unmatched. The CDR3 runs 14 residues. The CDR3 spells CASSRRTGNYEQYF. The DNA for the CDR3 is TGTGCCAGCAGCCGAAGGACAGGGAACTACGAGCAGTACTTC.

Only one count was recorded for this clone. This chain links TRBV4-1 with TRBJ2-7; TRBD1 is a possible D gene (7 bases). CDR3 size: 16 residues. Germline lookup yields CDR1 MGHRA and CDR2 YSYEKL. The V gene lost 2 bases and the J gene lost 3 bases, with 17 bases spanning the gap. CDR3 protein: CASSQLPQGGVYEQYF. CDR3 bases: TGCGCCAGCAGCCAATTACCCCAGGGGGGTGTCTACGAGCAGTACTTC.

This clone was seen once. The CDR3 protein is CASSQDPWIEQYF. In DNA, the CDR3 is TGTGCCAGCAGCCAAGATCCCTGGATCGAGCAGTACTTC. This chain joins TRBV14 and TRBJ2-7, with D hard to call. CDR3 size: 13 residues. The V gene's germline CDR1 is SGHDN and CDR2 FVKESK. The V gene lost 0 bases and the J gene lost 6 bases, with 9 bases spanning the gap.

Here the CDR3 reads CASRAGGLAGVLEQYF. In DNA form, the CDR3 reads TGTGCCAGCAGGGCGGGCGGTCTAGCGGGAGTTCTCGAGCAGTACTTC. The chain joins TRBV2 to TRBJ2-7, with TRBD2 matching 10 bases. V dropped 6 bases and J dropped 6; count of bases not matched to a gene: 14. The germline gives CDR1 SNHLY, CDR2 FYNNEI. The CDR3 extends over 16 amino acids.

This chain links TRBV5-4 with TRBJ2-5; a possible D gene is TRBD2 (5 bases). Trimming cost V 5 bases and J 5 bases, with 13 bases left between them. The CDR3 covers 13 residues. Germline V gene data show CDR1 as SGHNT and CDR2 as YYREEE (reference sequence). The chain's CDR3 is CASRSGLVETQYF. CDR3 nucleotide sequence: TGTGCCAGCAGGTCGGGGTTGGTGGAGACCCAGTACTTC.

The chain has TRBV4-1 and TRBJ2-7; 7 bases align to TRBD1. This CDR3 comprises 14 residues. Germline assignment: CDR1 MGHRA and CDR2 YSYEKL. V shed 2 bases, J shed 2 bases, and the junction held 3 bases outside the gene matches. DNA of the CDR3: TGCGCCAGCAGCCAAAAACAGGGGACCTACGAGCAGTACTTC. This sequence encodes CASSQKQGTYEQYF.